This T cell receptor (beta chain) derives from a study of T cells in Graves' hyperthyroidism and ophthalmopathy (dated by TCRdb to about 2019). Regarding the complete study: Peripheral blood samples were taken at the time of initial diagnosis, prior to any treatment. To identify distinguishing TCR V-J signatures, a discovery cohort of 90 to 100 patients was used, comprising fewer than 45 with Graves' ophthalmopathy and 57 with stable Graves' hyperthyroidism. Prospective prediction of ophthalmopathy was tested in an independent validation cohort of approximately 18 hyperthyroidism patients and 17 patients who later progressed to ophthalmopathy. For training and testing, the 100 or so patients in the discovery cohort were randomly divided in a 7:3 ratio. The study also compared thyroid tissue and blood T-cell repertoires from 5 to 7 Graves' hyperthyroidism patients. After sampling, hyperthyroidism patients received methimazole starting at 30 mg daily, and ophthalmopathy patients received high-dose intravenous methylprednisolone. The paper describes TCR Vbeta CDR3 sequencing of 130 to 150 peripheral blood samples, made up of 40 to 45 ophthalmopathy patients, roughly 72 hyperthyroidism patients and 17 progressor patients.

A note on this clonotype: The target of this receptor is not known. No much larger clone is present one base from it, and per-base qualities are unavailable.

What the authors observed across the whole study: Most expanded thyroid clonotypes (frequency above 0.001) were also found in blood, which suggests that blood repertoires may mirror thyroid immune responses. During validation, the model predicted progression to ophthalmopathy a median of approximately 6 months ahead of onset, with just under 71% sensitivity and 72.22% specificity. Sample size was not statistically predetermined, and investigators were not blinded to group allocation. A model built on a 13 V-J signature distinguished ophthalmopathy from stable hyperthyroidism, reaching 87.88% sensitivity and 81.08% specificity in cross-validation and 80%/75% in testing.

The CDR3 covers 15 residues, taking in both the cysteine and the phenylalanine. Only the CDR3 part of the read is kept: 45 bases, read in frame from the first base. Relative to germline, V is 3 bases shorter and J is 6 bases shorter, with 18 bases between their ends. The TCR beta CDR3 regions were amplified from RNA transcripts. The first round of RT-PCR for the TCR CDR3 was performed with the HTBI primer set and the Qiagen OneStep RT-PCR kit. Libraries were constructed in a second round of multiplex PCR, after which size selection and purification were carried out. Paired-end sequencing of the libraries was performed with 100 bp reads on an Illumina HiSeq2000. On the authors' methods: Raw data were processed with SOAPnuke, discarding reads with adapters, uncalled bases, mean Phred below 15, or no exact constant-primer or identifier match. COPE v1.2.5 was used to merge the high-quality paired reads, and each unique nucleotide sequence was defined as a clonotype. MiTCR v1.1 was used to align the clonotypes against IMGT TRBV, TRBD and TRBJ reference segments. Only V-J combinations with frequency above 0.0001, covering approximately 99% of repertoires, were analysed. The TCS score was defined as F50 (clonal expansion) divided by E x V (chaos), with BLOSUM62-based TCRdist calculated between CDR3 peptides within each V-J. Welch's t-statistics and random forest reduced fewer than 550 V-J features to some 14, which were used in a naive Bayes classifier (R e1071). The similarity between thyroid and blood repertoires was quantified using the Morisita-Horn index. The public sequencing data were trimmed at Q25 with fastp and processed into clonotypes with MiXCR by TCRdb, which kept only in-frame beta chains. Each CDR3 protein appears once, grouped with its most common genes and DNA. It is TCRdb's table, rather than the study itself, that gives the V and J calls and clone size. The sample table contains hundreds of thousands of distinct CDR3 sequences; only one count was recorded for 38% of them. The ten largest clones add up to about 9% of the sample.

Graves' hyperthyroidism was defined as stable when no progression to ophthalmopathy occurred over 18 months of follow-up. Hyperthyroidism patients were aged 18 to 65 years and newly diagnosed, with disease duration of less than 2 months. Patients with uncontrolled infections, other autoimmune diseases, pregnancy or lactation were excluded. Diagnoses relied on clinical symptoms, serum thyroxine and TRAb, thyroid ultrasound and orbital computed tomography. Ficoll-Paque density gradient centrifugation was used to isolate PBMCs from around 9.1 ml of fresh peripheral blood. Total RNA was extracted using Trizol reagent, and RNA quality was assessed on an Agilent 2100 Bioanalyzer.

The sample taken for sequencing was blood. This receptor was obtained from a man aged 18 to 29 with Graves' hyperthyroidism. This chain joins TRBV12-3 or TRBV12-4 to TRBJ2-7, and TRBD2 may be the D gene, going by 6 matching bases. The CDR3 here reads CASSFDPGESSEQYF. At the DNA level, the sequence is TGTGCCAGCAGTTTTGATCCGGGGGAGTCTTCCGAGCAGTACTTC.